The TCR beta chain under discussion was sequenced for a study of blood T cell repertoires in COVID-19. Only in-frame clones appear in the TCRdb table, and some are missing; sequencing was by immunoSEQ multiplex PCR. The sample lists 200,000 to 250,000 clones, 80% to 90% occurring once. The V and J ends lost 3 bases and 3 bases, in that order; junction bases with no gene match: 2. Germline CDR1 and CDR2: MNHEY and SMNVEV (reference sequence). The length of the CDR3 is 13 residues. The rearrangement links TRBV27 to TRBJ2-7, with 7 bases matching TRBD2. Specimen: PBMCs or T cells enriched from blood (not recorded which). The clonotype originates from a man aged 18 to 30 with acute COVID-19. This CDR3 reads CASSFGGSYEQYF. The CDR3, as DNA: TGTGCCAGCAGTTTCGGGGGGAGCTACGAGCAGTACTTC.